The next 5 T cell receptor beta chains were all read from a single sample in a study of OX40 agonist ivuxolimab in advanced cancers. Here immunoSEQ multiplex PCR was the method, and the copy in TCRdb shows in-frame clones only, minus some. The repertoire holds over 95,000 clones, with 90% to 95% as singletons. The sequences come from CD4+ or CD8+ T cells sorted from blood, collected in a trial of the OX40 agonist ivuxolimab. Source of these receptors: an adult with an advanced solid tumor such as melanoma, head and neck, liver or kidney cancer.

This chain links TRBV19 with TRBJ2-2; no definite D call. Between the trimmed V and J ends, which lost 6 bases and 3 bases, there was a span of 11 bases. In germline, CDR1 is LNHDA, CDR2 SQIVND (reference sequence). The CDR3 totals 14 residues. The DNA for the CDR3 is TGTGCCAGTAGGCAGGCCCTCCACACCGGGGAGCTGTTTTTT. Translation gives CASRQALHTGELFF.

The chain employs TRBV9 and TRBJ2-3, with D uncertain. CDR3 length equals 11 residues. Trimming shortened V by 3 bases and J by 2 bases, and 1 base separated the two germline ends. Germline loops: CDR1 SGDLS, CDR2 YYNGEE. In DNA, the CDR3 is TGTGCCAGCAGCGCCACAGATACGCAGTATTTT. Protein: CASSATDTQYF.

The V gene is TRBV5-6, the J gene TRBJ1-1, with 9 positions matching TRBD1. The CDR3 runs to 13 residues. Trimming took 3 bases from V and 8 from J; bases not matched to a gene: 5. Germline values: CDR1 SGHDT, CDR2 YYEEEE. The CDR3 nucleotides are TGTGCCAGCAGCTACCGGGACAGGGAAGAAGCTTTCTTT. The encoded protein is CASSYRDREEAFF.

This clone was observed a single time. V is TRBV11-2 and J is TRBJ2-7; 11 positions agree with TRBD2. The germline V gene encodes CDR1 SGHAT and CDR2 FQNNGV. CDR3 length: 14 amino acids. The ends lost 2 bases at V and 5 bases at J; junction bases unmatched: 2. CDR3 nucleotide sequence: TGTGCCAGCAGCTTACAACTAGCGGGAGACGAGCAGTACTTC. This translates into CASSLQLAGDEQYF.

This clone was observed a single time. V gene TRBV6-5 combines with J gene TRBJ1-6; TRBD1 agrees at 9 bases. This CDR3 contains 13 residues. V shed 8 bases and J 13 bases; nucleotides not matched to a gene: 9. Germline CDR1 is MNHEY and CDR2 is SVGAGI. Written as DNA, the CDR3 is TGTGCCAGCGGATGGACAGGGGTGGGGCCCCTCCACTTT. Protein product: CASGWTGVGPLHF.